This TCR beta chain originates from a study of shared clonotypes between healthy human individuals. Trimming shortened V by 5 bases and J by 0 bases, and 16 bases separated the two germline ends. The CDR3 runs to 17 residues. Germline V lookup: CDR1 SEHNR, CDR2 FQNEAQ (reference sequence). General observations from the study: When compared with the clonotypes that were shared by all four sorted-subset donors, the non-shared clonotypes turned out to have lower generation probabilities. Across several donors, naive CD4 shared roughly 5.1%, naive CD8 over 3%, memory CD4 2% to 2.5%, memory CD8 0.4%.

The repertoire was sequenced with immunoSEQ multiplex PCR; TCRdb's copy has only in-frame clones and lacks some. The repertoire consists of more than 1,200,000 clones, with less than 99% occurring once and the leading ten covering around 0.38%. With regard to this clone: As yet, its antigen is unknown.

The sequencing sample was made of naive CD4+ T cells sorted from blood. Subset defined: CD45RA+ positively selected. The sequence was obtained from a man aged 30-40 years in good health. This chain uses TRBV7-9 with TRBJ1-4, with D maybe TRBD1 (6 bases). Here the CDR3 DNA reads TGTGCCAGCAGCCACCTCGGCAGGGGAACAACTAATGAAAAACTGTTTTTT. Amino acid sequence: CASSHLGRGTTNEKLFF.